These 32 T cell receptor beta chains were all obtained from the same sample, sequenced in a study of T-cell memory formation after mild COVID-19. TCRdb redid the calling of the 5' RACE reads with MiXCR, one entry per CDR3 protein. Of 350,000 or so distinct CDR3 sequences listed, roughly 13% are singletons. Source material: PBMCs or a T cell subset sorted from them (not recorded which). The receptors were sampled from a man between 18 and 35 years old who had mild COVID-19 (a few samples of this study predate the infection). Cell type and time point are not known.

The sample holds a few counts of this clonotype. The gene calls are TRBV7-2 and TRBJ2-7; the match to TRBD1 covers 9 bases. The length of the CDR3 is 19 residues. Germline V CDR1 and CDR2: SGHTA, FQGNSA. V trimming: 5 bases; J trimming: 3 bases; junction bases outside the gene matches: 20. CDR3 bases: TGTGCCAGCAGCAAGGGACAGGGAGCGACGGATCGGAGGGGCTACGAGCAGTACTTC. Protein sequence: CASSKGQGATDRRGYEQYF.

CDR3 in DNA: TGTGCCAGCAGCACGACTGTCGGCACTGAAGCTTTCTTT. Its translation is CASSTTVGTEAFF. This chain uses TRBV7-9 with TRBJ1-1; D ambiguous. With 5 bases removed from V and 4 bases from J, the gap between germline ends came to 11 bases. CDR3 size: 13 residues. Per the germline V gene, CDR1 is SEHNR and CDR2 is FQNEAQ (reference sequence).

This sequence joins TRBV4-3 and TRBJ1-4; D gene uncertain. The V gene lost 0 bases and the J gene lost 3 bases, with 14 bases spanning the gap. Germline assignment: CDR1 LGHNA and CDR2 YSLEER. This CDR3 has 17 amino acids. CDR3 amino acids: CASSQEVEGTANEKLFF. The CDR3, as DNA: TGCGCCAGCAGCCAAGAGGTTGAGGGTACGGCTAATGAAAAACTGTTTTTT.

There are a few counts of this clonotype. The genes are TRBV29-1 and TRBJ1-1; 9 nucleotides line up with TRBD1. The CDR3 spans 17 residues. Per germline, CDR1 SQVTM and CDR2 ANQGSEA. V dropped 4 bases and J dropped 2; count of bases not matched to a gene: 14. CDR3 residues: CSVGGAWTGDFNTEAFF. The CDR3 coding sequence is TGCAGCGTTGGGGGAGCGTGGACAGGGGATTTTAACACTGAAGCTTTCTTT.

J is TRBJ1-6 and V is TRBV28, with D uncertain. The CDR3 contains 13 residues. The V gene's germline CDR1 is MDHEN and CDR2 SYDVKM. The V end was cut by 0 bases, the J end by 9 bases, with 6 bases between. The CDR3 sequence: CASSLWAGSPLHF. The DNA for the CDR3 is TGTGCCAGCAGTTTATGGGCGGGTTCACCCCTCCACTTT. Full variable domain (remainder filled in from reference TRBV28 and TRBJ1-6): DVKVTQSSRYLVKRTGEKVFLECVQDMDHENMFWYRQDPGLGLRLIYFSYDVKMKEKGDIPEGYSVSREKKERFSLILESASTNQTSMYLCASSLWAGSPLHFGNGTRLTVT.

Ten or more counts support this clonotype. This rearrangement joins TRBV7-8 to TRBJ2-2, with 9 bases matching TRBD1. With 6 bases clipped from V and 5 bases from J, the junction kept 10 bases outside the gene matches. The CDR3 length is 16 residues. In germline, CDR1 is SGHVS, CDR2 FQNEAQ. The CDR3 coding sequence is TGTGCCAGCAGTTCTAGTCCCGGGACAGGGACCGGGGAGCTGTTTTTT. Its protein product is CASSSSPGTGTGELFF.

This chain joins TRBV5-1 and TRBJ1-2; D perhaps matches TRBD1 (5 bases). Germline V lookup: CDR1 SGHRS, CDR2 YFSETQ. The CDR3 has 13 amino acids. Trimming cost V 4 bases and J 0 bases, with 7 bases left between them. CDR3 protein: CASSQQANYGYTF. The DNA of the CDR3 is TGCGCCAGCAGCCAACAGGCTAACTATGGCTACACCTTC.

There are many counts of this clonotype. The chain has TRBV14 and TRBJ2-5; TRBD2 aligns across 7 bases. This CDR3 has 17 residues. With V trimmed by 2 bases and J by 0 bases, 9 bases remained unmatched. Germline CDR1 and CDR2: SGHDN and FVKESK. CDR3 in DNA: TGTGCCAGCAGCCAAAAAGGCGGGGGAGCGTACCAAGAGACCCAGTACTTC. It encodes CASSQKGGGAYQETQYF.

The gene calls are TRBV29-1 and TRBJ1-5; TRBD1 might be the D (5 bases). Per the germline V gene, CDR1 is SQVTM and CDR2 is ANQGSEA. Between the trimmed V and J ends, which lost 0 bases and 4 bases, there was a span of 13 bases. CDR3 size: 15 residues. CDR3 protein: CSVEDGGVGNQPQHF. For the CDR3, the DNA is TGCAGCGTTGAAGATGGAGGGGTCGGGAATCAGCCCCAGCATTTT.

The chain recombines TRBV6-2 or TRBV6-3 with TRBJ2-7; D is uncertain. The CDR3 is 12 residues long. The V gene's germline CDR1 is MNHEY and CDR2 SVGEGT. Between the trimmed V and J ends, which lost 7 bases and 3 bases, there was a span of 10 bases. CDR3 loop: CASTDSGYEQYF. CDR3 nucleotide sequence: TGTGCCAGCACGGATAGTGGCTACGAGCAGTACTTC.

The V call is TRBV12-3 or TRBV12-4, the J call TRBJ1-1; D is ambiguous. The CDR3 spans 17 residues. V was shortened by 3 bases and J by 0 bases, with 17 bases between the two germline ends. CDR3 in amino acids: CASSFYPSRYLNTEAFF. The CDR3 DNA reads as TGTGCCAGCAGTTTTTACCCCTCACGATATTTGAACACTGAAGCTTTCTTT.

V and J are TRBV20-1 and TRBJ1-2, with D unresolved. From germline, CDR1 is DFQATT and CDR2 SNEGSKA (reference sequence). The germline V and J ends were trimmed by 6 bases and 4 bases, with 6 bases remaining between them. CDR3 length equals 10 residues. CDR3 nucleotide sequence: TGCAGTGCGGGGAGCTATGGCTACACCTTC. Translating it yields CSAGSYGYTF.

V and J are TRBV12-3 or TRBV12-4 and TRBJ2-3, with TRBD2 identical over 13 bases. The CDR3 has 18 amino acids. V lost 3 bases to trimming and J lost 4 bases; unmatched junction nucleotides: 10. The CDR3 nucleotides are TGTGCCAGCAGTTTGCCTACTAGCGGGGGGGCCGACCCAGATACGCAGTATTTT. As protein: CASSLPTSGGADPDTQYF.

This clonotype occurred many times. For the CDR3, the DNA is TGTGCCAGCAGCCCTAGCCCCGGGAACAGGGGATATGGCTACACCTTC. It translates to CASSPSPGNRGYGYTF. V gene TRBV7-2 combines with J gene TRBJ1-2; 7 nucleotides line up with TRBD1. This CDR3 region has 16 residues. Trimming at V came to 5 bases and at J to 5 bases, leaving 14 bases not matched to a gene. The germline V gene has CDR1 SGHTA and CDR2 FQGNSA.

The CDR3 region is CADRGTEAFF. Here the CDR3 DNA reads TGCGCCGATAGGGGTACTGAAGCTTTCTTT. The rearrangement joins TRBV4-3 to TRBJ1-1, with a possible D match to TRBD1 (5 bases). This CDR3 region has 10 residues. CDR1 LGHNA and CDR2 YSLEER come from the germline V gene. Trimming shortened V by 11 bases and J by 5 bases, and 9 bases separated the two germline ends.

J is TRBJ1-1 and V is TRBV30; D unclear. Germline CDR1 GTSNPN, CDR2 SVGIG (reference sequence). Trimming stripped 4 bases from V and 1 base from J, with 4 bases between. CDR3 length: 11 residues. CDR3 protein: CAWIPNTEAFF. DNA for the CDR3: TGTGCCTGGATCCCGAACACTGAAGCTTTCTTT.

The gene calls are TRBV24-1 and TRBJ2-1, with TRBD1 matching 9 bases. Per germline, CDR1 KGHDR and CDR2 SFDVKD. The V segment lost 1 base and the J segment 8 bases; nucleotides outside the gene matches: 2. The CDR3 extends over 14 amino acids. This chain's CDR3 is CATSDFDRGDEQFF. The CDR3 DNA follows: TGTGCCACCAGTGATTTTGACAGGGGGGATGAGCAGTTCTTC.

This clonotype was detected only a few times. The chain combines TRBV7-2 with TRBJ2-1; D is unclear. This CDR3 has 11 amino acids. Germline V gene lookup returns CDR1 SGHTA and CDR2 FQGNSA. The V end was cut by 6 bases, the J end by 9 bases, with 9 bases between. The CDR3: CASRLPGEQFF. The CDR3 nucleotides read TGTGCCAGCAGGTTACCGGGTGAGCAGTTCTTC. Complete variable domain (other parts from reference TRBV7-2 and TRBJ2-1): GAGVSQSPSNKVTEKGKDVELRCDPISGHTALYWYRQSLGQGLEFLIYFQGNSAPDKSGLPSDRFSAERTGGSVSTLTIQRTQQEDSAVYLCASRLPGEQFFGPGTRLTVL.

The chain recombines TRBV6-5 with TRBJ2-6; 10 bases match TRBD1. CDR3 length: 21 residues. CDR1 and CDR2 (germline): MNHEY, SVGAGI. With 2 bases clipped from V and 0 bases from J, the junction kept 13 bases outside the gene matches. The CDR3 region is CASSYIETGGPTPSGANVLTF. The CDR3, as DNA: TGTGCCAGCAGTTACATCGAGACAGGGGGCCCCACCCCCTCTGGGGCCAACGTCCTGACTTTC.

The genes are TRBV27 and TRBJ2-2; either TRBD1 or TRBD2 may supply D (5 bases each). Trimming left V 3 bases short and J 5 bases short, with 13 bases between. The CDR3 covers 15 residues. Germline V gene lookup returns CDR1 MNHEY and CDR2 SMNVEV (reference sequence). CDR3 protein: CASSFFGDPTGELFF. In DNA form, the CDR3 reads TGTGCCAGCAGTTTCTTTGGGGACCCTACCGGGGAGCTGTTTTTT.

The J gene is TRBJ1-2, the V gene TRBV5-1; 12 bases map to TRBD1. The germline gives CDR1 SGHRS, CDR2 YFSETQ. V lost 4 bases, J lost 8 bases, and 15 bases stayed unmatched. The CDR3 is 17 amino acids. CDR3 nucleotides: TGCGCCAGCAGCCCACGGGGACAGGGGGCGAATCCTTTGGGCTACACCTTC. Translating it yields CASSPRGQGANPLGYTF.

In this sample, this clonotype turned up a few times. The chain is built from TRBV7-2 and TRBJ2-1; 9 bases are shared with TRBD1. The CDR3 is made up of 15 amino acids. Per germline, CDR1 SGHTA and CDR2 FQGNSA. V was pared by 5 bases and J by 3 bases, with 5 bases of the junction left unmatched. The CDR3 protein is CASSPTGGLYNEQFF. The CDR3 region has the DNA TGTGCCAGCAGCCCGACAGGGGGACTCTACAATGAGCAGTTCTTC.

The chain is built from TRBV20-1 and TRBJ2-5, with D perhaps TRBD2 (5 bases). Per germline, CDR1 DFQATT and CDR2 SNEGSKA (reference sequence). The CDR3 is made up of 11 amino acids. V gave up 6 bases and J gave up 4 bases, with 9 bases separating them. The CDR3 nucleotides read TGCAGTGCGCCCGAGGGAGAGACCCAGTACTTC. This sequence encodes CSAPEGETQYF.

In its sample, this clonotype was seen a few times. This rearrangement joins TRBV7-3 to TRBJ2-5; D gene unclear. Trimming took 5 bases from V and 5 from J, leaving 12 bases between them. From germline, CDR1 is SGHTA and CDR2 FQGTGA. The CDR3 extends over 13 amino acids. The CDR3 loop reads CASSKEYLETQYF. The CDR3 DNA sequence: TGTGCCAGCAGCAAAGAATATTTGGAGACCCAGTACTTC. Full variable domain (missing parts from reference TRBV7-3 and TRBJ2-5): GAGVSQTPSNKVTEKGKYVELRCDPISGHTALYWYRQSLGQGPEFLIYFQGTGAADDSGLPNDRFFAVRPEGSVSTLKIQRTERGDSAVYLCASSKEYLETQYFGPGTRLLVL.

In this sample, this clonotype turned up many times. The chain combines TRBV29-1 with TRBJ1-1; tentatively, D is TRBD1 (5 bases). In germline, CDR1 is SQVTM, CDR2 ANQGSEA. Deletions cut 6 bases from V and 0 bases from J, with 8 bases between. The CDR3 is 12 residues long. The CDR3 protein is CSVGLMNTEAFF. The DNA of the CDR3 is TGCAGCGTGGGACTGATGAACACTGAAGCTTTCTTT. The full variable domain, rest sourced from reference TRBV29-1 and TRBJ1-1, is SAVISQKPSRDICQRGTSLTIQCQVDSQVTMMFWYRQQPGQSLTLIATANQGSEATYESGFVIDKFPISRPNLTFSTLTVSNMSPEDSSIYLCSVGLMNTEAFFGQGTRLTVV.

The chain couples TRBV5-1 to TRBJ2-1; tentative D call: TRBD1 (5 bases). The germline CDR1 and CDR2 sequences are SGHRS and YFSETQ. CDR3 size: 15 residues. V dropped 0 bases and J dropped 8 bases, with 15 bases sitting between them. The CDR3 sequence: CASSLDARGGDEQFF. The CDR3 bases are TGCGCCAGCAGCTTGGATGCTAGGGGTGGGGATGAGCAGTTCTTC.

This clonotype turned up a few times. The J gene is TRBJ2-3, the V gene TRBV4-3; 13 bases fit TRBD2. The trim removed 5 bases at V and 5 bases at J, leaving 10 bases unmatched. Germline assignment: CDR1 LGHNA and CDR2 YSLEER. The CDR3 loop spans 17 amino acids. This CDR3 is CASSSRTSGGLVDTQYF. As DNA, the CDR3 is TGCGCCAGCAGCTCAAGGACTAGCGGGGGCCTCGTAGATACGCAGTATTTT.

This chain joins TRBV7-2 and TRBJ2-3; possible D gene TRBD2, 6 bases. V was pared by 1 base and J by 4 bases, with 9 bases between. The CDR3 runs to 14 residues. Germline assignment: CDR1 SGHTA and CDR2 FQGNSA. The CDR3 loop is CASSLDAGPDTQYF. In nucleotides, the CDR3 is TGTGCCAGCAGCTTAGACGCGGGGCCAGATACGCAGTATTTT.

In DNA form, the CDR3 reads TGTGCCAGCAGCCAAGCTGTGAATCAGCCCCAGCATTTT. It specifies CASSQAVNQPQHF. This chain connects TRBV3-1 to TRBJ1-5, with D unclear. V dropped 1 base and J dropped 4 bases, with 5 bases sitting between them. The CDR3 runs 13 residues. The germline gives CDR1 LGHDT, CDR2 YNNKEL (reference sequence).

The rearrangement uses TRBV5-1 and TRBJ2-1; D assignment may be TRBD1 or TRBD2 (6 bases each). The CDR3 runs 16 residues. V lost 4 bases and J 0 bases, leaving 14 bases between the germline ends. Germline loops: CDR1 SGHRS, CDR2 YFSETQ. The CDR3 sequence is CASSPRGDASYNEQFF. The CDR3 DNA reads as TGCGCCAGCAGCCCAAGGGGGGACGCCTCCTACAATGAGCAGTTCTTC.

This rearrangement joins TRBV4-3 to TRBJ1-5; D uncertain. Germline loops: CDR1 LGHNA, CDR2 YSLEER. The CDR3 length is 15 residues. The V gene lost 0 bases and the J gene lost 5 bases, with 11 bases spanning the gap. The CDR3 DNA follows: TGCGCCAGCAGCCAAGATCTCTCCCAGGATCAGCCCCAGCATTTT. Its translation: CASSQDLSQDQPQHF.

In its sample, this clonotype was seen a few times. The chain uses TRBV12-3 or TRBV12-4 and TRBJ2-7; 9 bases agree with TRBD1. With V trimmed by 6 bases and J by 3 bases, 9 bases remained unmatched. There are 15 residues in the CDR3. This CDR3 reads CASRSPGTGNYEQYF. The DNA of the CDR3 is TGTGCCAGCAGGTCACCCGGGACAGGGAACTACGAGCAGTACTTC.